The rows below give T cell receptor beta chains drawn from one sample of a study of blood T cell repertoires in COVID-19. The table came from immunoSEQ multiplex PCR; TCRdb's copy has only in-frame clones and leaves some out. The sample has about 200,000 clones, about three quarters seen once; the top ten hold less than 7%. Sequencing was performed on peripheral blood. The receptors derive from a woman in her 70s with acute or convalescent COVID-19. CDR3s include the opening cysteine and the closing phenylalanine or tryptophan. The order of the fields is V gene, D gene, J gene, clone size, CDR3 DNA, CDR3 protein. The D gene is left open where the match is weak. Not every row has a clone size; where given, it reads once, few, many or a size class.

V: TRBV28
D: .
J: TRBJ1-4
size: .
DNA: TGTGCCAGCAGTTTACTGACACCCTCAACTAATGAAAAACTGTTTTTT
CDR3: CASSLLTPSTNEKLFF

V: TRBV11-2
D: .
J: TRBJ2-4
size: .
DNA: TGTGCCAGCAGCCCGCGGACTATACAAAACATTCAGTACTTC
CDR3: CASSPRTIQNIQYF

V: TRBV24-1
D: .
J: TRBJ1-2
size: .
DNA: TGTGCCACCAGTGCGGAGCGCTATGGCTACACCTTC
CDR3: CATSAERYGYTF

V: TRBV10-3
D: .
J: TRBJ2-1
size: .
DNA: TGTGCCATCAGTGCGTCTAGTAATGAGCAGTTCTTC
CDR3: CAISASSNEQFF

V: TRBV11-2
D: .
J: TRBJ1-2
size: .
DNA: TGTGCCAGCAGCTTAGTTGTGGCCCTAGACGGCTACACCTTC
CDR3: CASSLVVALDGYTF

V: TRBV27
D: TRBD2
J: TRBJ2-3
size: .
DNA: TGTGCCAGCAGTTCCTCCGTGGTAGCGGGAGTTGTAGATACGCAGTATTTT
CDR3: CASSSSVVAGVVDTQYF

V: TRBV19
D: TRBD1
J: TRBJ1-3
size: .
DNA: TGTGCCAGTAGTATCGGGACAGACGGAAACACCATATATTTT
CDR3: CASSIGTDGNTIYF

V: TRBV5-1
D: TRBD1
J: TRBJ2-7
size: .
DNA: TGCGCCAGCAGCTACGACAGGGCCTCCTACGAGCAGTACTTC
CDR3: CASSYDRASYEQYF

V: TRBV3-1/TRBV3-2
D: TRBD2
J: TRBJ2-4
size: few
DNA: TGTGCCAGCAGCCAAGATACGGCTAGCGGGAGGGCCGGGGTGGTCATTCAGTACTTC
CDR3: CASSQDTASGRAGVVIQYF

V: TRBV7-2
D: TRBD1
J: TRBJ1-2
size: .
DNA: TGTGCCAGCAGCTTTATGACAGGGGGCGACTATGGCTACACCTTC
CDR3: CASSFMTGGDYGYTF

V: TRBV28
D: .
J: TRBJ1-6
size: .
DNA: TGTGCCAGCAGTTTCAACAGGGCGAGCTCACCCCTCCACTTT
CDR3: CASSFNRASSPLHF

V: TRBV6-5
D: TRBD2
J: TRBJ2-7
size: .
DNA: TGTGCCAGCAGTTACTCGAATGCGGGAGATGGTTACGAGCAGTACTTC
CDR3: CASSYSNAGDGYEQYF

V: TRBV19
D: TRBD2
J: TRBJ2-1
size: .
DNA: TGTGCCAGTAGTCAACAAGGGACTAGCGGCAATGAGCAGTTCTTC
CDR3: CASSQQGTSGNEQFF

V: TRBV19
D: TRBD2
J: TRBJ2-6
size: .
DNA: TGTGCCAGTAGCCCTCGGGGGGGCTCTGGGGCCAACGTCCTGACTTTC
CDR3: CASSPRGGSGANVLTF

V: TRBV18
D: .
J: TRBJ1-2
size: .
DNA: TGTGCCAGCTCACCACTACCCGGACAGCCTTATGGCTACACCTTC
CDR3: CASSPLPGQPYGYTF

V: TRBV19
D: TRBD2
J: TRBJ2-3
size: once
DNA: TGTGCCAGTAGTATAGATCACGGTGCCGGGAGGGTGAATACGCAGTATTTT
CDR3: CASSIDHGAGRVNTQYF

V: TRBV10-2
D: TRBD2
J: TRBJ2-7
size: .
DNA: TGCGCCAGCAGTCTTACCCGAGGTAGCGGGAGTTTTGAAGCCTACGAGCAGTACTTC
CDR3: CASSLTRGSGSFEAYEQYF

V: TRBV5-5
D: .
J: TRBJ2-7
size: .
DNA: TGTGCCAGCAGCCCACTCGACAGTTACGAGCAGTACTTC
CDR3: CASSPLDSYEQYF

V: TRBV7-9
D: TRBD2
J: TRBJ2-3
size: .
DNA: TGTGCCAGCAGCCCGTCCGGGACTAGGGGTAGCACAGATACGCAGTATTTT
CDR3: CASSPSGTRGSTDTQYF

V: TRBV19
D: .
J: TRBJ2-7
size: .
DNA: TGTGCCAGTAGTAGATCCCAGGTCAGTCCTGCCTACGAGCAGTACTTC
CDR3: CASSRSQVSPAYEQYF

V: TRBV18
D: .
J: TRBJ2-5
size: .
DNA: TGTGCCAGCTCGCCGACAGTGCGGGAGACCCAGTACTTC
CDR3: CASSPTVRETQYF

V: TRBV4-1
D: .
J: TRBJ2-2
size: .
DNA: TGCGCCAGCAGCCACGAGGGAGTCGGGGAGCTGTTTTTT
CDR3: CASSHEGVGELFF

V: TRBV9
D: TRBD1
J: TRBJ2-7
size: .
DNA: TGTGCCAGCAGCGTAGGGACAGGGGAGGGATACGAGCAGTACTTC
CDR3: CASSVGTGEGYEQYF

V: TRBV9
D: TRBD2
J: TRBJ2-3
size: .
DNA: TGTGCCAGCAGCGTAATAGCGGGAGGTGGCACAGATACGCAGTATTTT
CDR3: CASSVIAGGGTDTQYF

V: TRBV5-4
D: .
J: TRBJ2-2
size: few
DNA: TGTGCCAGCTTGAATGGGCGGGCCGGGGAGCTGTTTTTT
CDR3: CASLNGRAGELFF

V: TRBV2
D: .
J: TRBJ2-3
size: .
DNA: TGTGCCAGCAGTGAATCTTGGAGAGTGTCCGGTAGCACAGATACGCAGTATTTT
CDR3: CASSESWRVSGSTDTQYF

V: TRBV12-3/TRBV12-4
D: TRBD1
J: TRBJ1-1
size: .
DNA: TGTGCCAGCAGTTTCACCCGGGACAGTGAAGCTTTCTTT
CDR3: CASSFTRDSEAFF

V: TRBV30
D: TRBD2
J: TRBJ2-3
size: once
DNA: TGTGCCTGGACGGGGACCGGGGAGCAGCGGGAGGGGACAGATACGCAGTATTTT
CDR3: CAWTGTGEQREGTDTQYF

V: TRBV6-2/TRBV6-3
D: .
J: TRBJ2-3
size: .
DNA: TGTGCCAGCAGTCAATCAGATACGCAGTATTTT
CDR3: CASSQSDTQYF

V: TRBV27
D: .
J: TRBJ2-5
size: .
DNA: TGTGCCAGCAGGCAAGGGGTGGAAGAGACCCAGTACTTC
CDR3: CASRQGVEETQYF

V: TRBV25-1
D: TRBD2
J: TRBJ2-1
size: .
DNA: TGTGCCAGCAGTGATCTCCGGCTAGCGGGAGGTAGGATTGAGCAGTTCTTC
CDR3: CASSDLRLAGGRIEQFF

V: TRBV7-2
D: .
J: TRBJ1-4
size: .
DNA: TGTGCCAGCAGCTGGACAATGGCAGGGGAACTGTTTTTT
CDR3: CASSWTMAGELFF

V: TRBV19
D: TRBD1
J: TRBJ1-1
size: .
DNA: TGTGCCAGTAGTACCTTGACAGGGGGCGCCGGCACTGAAGCTTTCTTT
CDR3: CASSTLTGGAGTEAFF

V: TRBV2
D: TRBD1
J: TRBJ1-2
size: .
DNA: TGTGCCAGCAGTGAAGCGCAACAGGGGCAGGGATATGGCTACACCTTC
CDR3: CASSEAQQGQGYGYTF

V: TRBV12-3/TRBV12-4
D: TRBD1
J: TRBJ1-1
size: once
DNA: TGTGCCAGCAGCTATACAGGGGTGACTGAAGCTTTCTTT
CDR3: CASSYTGVTEAFF

V: TRBV3-1/TRBV3-2
D: TRBD1
J: TRBJ2-7
size: .
DNA: TGTGCCAGCAGCTCCCGGGACAGGGGATACGACGAGCAGTACTTC
CDR3: CASSSRDRGYDEQYF

V: TRBV3-1/TRBV3-2
D: .
J: TRBJ2-5
size: .
DNA: TGTGCCAGCAGCCCCCAGGGAACCCCAGAGACCCAGTACTTC
CDR3: CASSPQGTPETQYF

V: TRBV5-1
D: TRBD2
J: TRBJ2-7
size: .
DNA: TGCGCCAGCAGACTGGGGAGGGACGAGCAGTACTTC
CDR3: CASRLGRDEQYF

V: TRBV19
D: TRBD2
J: TRBJ2-7
size: .
DNA: TGTGCCAGTAGTGCCGGACTAGGCTCCTACGAGCAGTACTTC
CDR3: CASSAGLGSYEQYF

V: TRBV6-4
D: TRBD1
J: TRBJ1-1
size: .
DNA: TGTGCCACCCGACTAGCAGGGGGCGCGGGTAACACTGAAGCTTTCTTT
CDR3: CATRLAGGAGNTEAFF

V: TRBV28
D: TRBD1
J: TRBJ1-1
size: .
DNA: TGTGCCAGCAGTTCCCCTAACGACAGGGGGAGAGGGAACACTGAAGCTTTCTTT
CDR3: CASSSPNDRGRGNTEAFF

V: TRBV5-1
D: TRBD2
J: TRBJ2-1
size: .
DNA: TGCGCCAGCAGCTTGGATAGCGGGGGGCCCTACAATGAGCAGTTCTTC
CDR3: CASSLDSGGPYNEQFF

V: TRBV27
D: TRBD2
J: TRBJ2-7
size: once
DNA: TGTGCCAGCAGCCCGGGACTAGCGGGAGTTGGTGAGCAGTACTTC
CDR3: CASSPGLAGVGEQYF

V: TRBV5-5
D: .
J: TRBJ2-7
size: .
DNA: TGTGCCAGCAGCATCAGCTACGAGCAGTACTTC
CDR3: CASSISYEQYF

V: TRBV25-1
D: TRBD1
J: TRBJ1-5
size: .
DNA: TGTGCCAGCAGTGAAGACAGGGCTAGCAATCAGCCCCAGCATTTT
CDR3: CASSEDRASNQPQHF

V: TRBV5-4
D: .
J: TRBJ2-5
size: many
DNA: TGTGCCAGCAGCTTACAGGGACAAGAGACCCAGTACTTC
CDR3: CASSLQGQETQYF

V: TRBV11-2
D: TRBD2
J: TRBJ2-7
size: .
DNA: TGTACCAGCAGCTTAACTTTAGCGGGGGCCTACGAGCAGTACTTC
CDR3: CTSSLTLAGAYEQYF

V: TRBV18
D: TRBD1
J: TRBJ2-1
size: .
DNA: TGTGCCAGCTCCCGACAGGGGTTGGATGAGCAGTTCTTC
CDR3: CASSRQGLDEQFF

V: TRBV28
D: TRBD2
J: TRBJ2-1
size: .
DNA: TGTGCCAGCAGTCCCGCGAGACGAGCGGGAGCAAACAATGAGCAGTTCTTC
CDR3: CASSPARRAGANNEQFF

V: TRBV7-9
D: .
J: TRBJ1-1
size: .
DNA: TGTGCCAGCAGTAGTAGGGGGTCTAGGGGGTCGGCTGAAGCTTTCTTT
CDR3: CASSSRGSRGSAEAFF